This TCR beta chain was found in a study of blood T cell repertoires in COVID-19. Libraries were prepared by immunoSEQ multiplex PCR; TCRdb keeps only in-frame clonotypes and omits some of them. The table records hundreds of thousands of clones, 75% to 95% of them present only once. This CDR3 has 15 residues. Looked up from germline, CDR1 is SGHKS and CDR2 is YYEKEE (reference sequence). V dropped 4 bases and J dropped 7 bases, with 17 bases sitting between them. This chain joins TRBV5-5 and TRBJ1-4, with D perhaps TRBD1 (5 bases). The TCR comes from a woman aged 18-29 years who had recovered from COVID-19. Sequences were obtained from PBMCs or T cells enriched from blood (not recorded which). CDR3 in amino acids: CASSPQAGGGEKLFF. DNA for the CDR3: TGTGCCAGCAGCCCCCAGGCTGGGGGGGGTGAAAAACTGTTTTTT. Full variable domain (rest looked up from reference TRBV5-5 and TRBJ1-4): DAGVTQSPTHLIKTRGQQVTLRCSPISGHKSVSWYQQVLGQGPQFIFQYYEKEERGRGNFPDRFSARQFPNYSSELNVNALLLGDSALYLCASSPQAGGGEKLFFGSGTQLSVL.